This TCR beta chain emerged from a study of spatial heterogeneity in lung cancer. Study findings and constraints: Expanded intratumoral alpha and beta TCR counts tracked tumor mutation counts.

MiXCR, run by TCRdb on the 5' RACE reads, gives a single entry per CDR3 protein. The sample yields 16,000 or so distinct CDR3 sequences, around 5% seen once. Judged by abundance, this clonotype is medium-sized. Its matching antigen is unknown. With the library built for alpha chains, this beta chain is off target and its frequency is not meaningful. Time point denoted: sample taken at primary tumor resection. The specimen comprised lung tumor tissue, sampled at surgery. This clonotype was obtained from a female donor with early-stage non-small cell lung cancer.

The CDR3 DNA follows: TGTGCCAGCAGAACAAGTGGAGAGACCCAGTACTTC. Amino acids: CASRTSGETQYF. The chain carries TRBV11-1 and TRBJ2-5; D is undetermined. V lost 6 bases and J lost 4, with 9 bases in between. The CDR3 has 12 residues. Germline assignment: CDR1 SGHAT and CDR2 FQDESV (reference sequence).